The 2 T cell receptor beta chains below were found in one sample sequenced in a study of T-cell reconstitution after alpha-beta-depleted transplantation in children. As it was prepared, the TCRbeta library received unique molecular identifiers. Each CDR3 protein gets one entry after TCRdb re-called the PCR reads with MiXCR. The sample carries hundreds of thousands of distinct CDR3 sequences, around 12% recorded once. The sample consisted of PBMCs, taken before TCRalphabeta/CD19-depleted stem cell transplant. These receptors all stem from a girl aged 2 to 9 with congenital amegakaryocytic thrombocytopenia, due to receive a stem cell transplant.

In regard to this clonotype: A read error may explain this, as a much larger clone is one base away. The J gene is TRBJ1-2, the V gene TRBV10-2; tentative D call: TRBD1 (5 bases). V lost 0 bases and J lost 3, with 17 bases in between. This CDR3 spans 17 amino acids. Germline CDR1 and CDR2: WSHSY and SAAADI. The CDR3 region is CASSESTQGRVDYGYTF. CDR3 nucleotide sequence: TGCGCCAGCAGTGAGTCGACTCAGGGCCGGGTCGACTATGGCTACACCTTC.

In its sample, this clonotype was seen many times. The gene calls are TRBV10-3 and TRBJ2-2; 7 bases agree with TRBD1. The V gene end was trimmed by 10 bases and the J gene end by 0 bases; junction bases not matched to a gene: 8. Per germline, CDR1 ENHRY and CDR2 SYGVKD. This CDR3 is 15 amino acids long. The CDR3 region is CATQTGTANTGELFF. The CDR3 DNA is TGTGCCACTCAAACCGGGACAGCGAACACCGGGGAGCTGTTTTTT.